The 27 T cell receptor beta chains reported below all come from one sample, sequenced in a study of blood T cells in healthy people across ages. Sample-barcoded 5' priming and a J-beta primer mix drove a second PCR of roughly 6 to 12 cycles. TCRdb reanalysed the 5' RACE reads using MiXCR and keeps one entry per CDR3 protein. The sample holds 500,000 to 700,000 distinct CDR3 sequences, approximately 30% seen once. Sequences were obtained from blood. The receptors stem from a woman aged 80 or older in good health.

This chain joins TRBV11-1 and TRBJ2-5; D call uncertain. CDR3 length equals 13 residues. Trimming removed 4 bases from V and 11 bases from J, with 17 bases in between. CDR1 and CDR2 (germline): SGHAT, FQDESV (reference sequence). CDR3 DNA sequence: TGTGCCAGCAGCTCCCAGCTGGGGAATGAGCAGTACTTC. Translated, it gives CASSSQLGNEQYF.

Regarding this clonotype: A much larger clone lies one base from this, so it may be a read error. The conserved closing phenylalanine or tryptophan is absent in this CDR3, likely reflecting a read error. This CDR3 reads CASRTTGGSNEKLFL. CDR3 nucleotide sequence: TGTGCCAGCAGAACTACAGGGGGCTCTAATGAAAAACTGTTTCTT. The chain joins TRBV6-2 or TRBV6-3 to TRBJ1-4, with 9 bases aligning to TRBD1. Germline CDR1 and CDR2: MNHEY and SVGEGT. J was trimmed by 3 bases and V by 6 bases; bases with no gene match: 5. The CDR3 runs to 15 residues.

This clonotype has just a few counts. This may arise from a read error, as a much more abundant clone is one base away. The chain combines TRBV7-6 with TRBJ2-7; D not certain. Per germline, CDR1 SGHVS and CDR2 FNYEAQ. The V gene lost 5 bases and the J gene lost 8 bases, with 13 bases spanning the gap. The length of the CDR3 is 12 residues. The CDR3 nucleotides read TGTGCCAGCAGCCCGCCGTCACCGAAGCAGTACTTC. Amino acids: CASSPPSPKQYF.

This clonotype turned up a few times. A much larger clone is a single base away; this may be a read error. Here the CDR3 DNA reads TGTGCCAGTAAGTCCGGGACTCCAAATGGGCAGTTCTTC. Translation: CASKSGTPNGQFF. V gene TRBV11-2 combines with J gene TRBJ2-1; the D gene is possibly TRBD2 (6 bases). Germline lookup yields CDR1 SGHAT and CDR2 FQNNGV. The CDR3 has 13 residues.

On this clonotype: A read error is possible here, since a much larger clone lies one base away. This sequence joins TRBV20-1 and TRBJ2-7, with 10 bases matching TRBD1. Germline V lookup: CDR1 DFQATT, CDR2 SNEGSKA (reference sequence). The CDR3 loop spans 15 amino acids. The CDR3 loop is CSAHGQGVLSYGQYF. The CDR3 DNA is TGCAGTGCCCACGGACAGGGGGTCCTCTCCTACGGGCAGTACTTC.

This clonotype was observed at least ten times. This chain uses TRBV7-2 with TRBJ2-1, with D maybe TRBD1 (6 bases). The germline CDR1 and CDR2 sequences are SGHTA and FQGNSA. Trimming stripped 0 bases from V and 10 bases from J, with 19 bases between. The CDR3 covers 16 residues. The CDR3 DNA sequence: TGTGCCAGCAGCTTAGCGCCCCGGGCCAGGGGTGGGGAGCAGTTCTTC. This codes for CASSLAPRARGGEQFF.

This clonotype turned up a few times. CDR3 in DNA: TGTGCCAGCAGGAGGGGGCTAAACTACGAGCAGTACTTC. Encoded protein: CASRRGLNYEQYF. The rearrangement joins TRBV28 to TRBJ2-7, with 7 bases that match TRBD1. V lost 6 bases and J lost 3; bases outside the gene matches: 5. The CDR3 covers 13 residues. Germline-derived CDR1 and CDR2 are MDHEN and SYDVKM.

This clonotype was seen at least ten times. This chain joins TRBV10-3 and TRBJ2-1; 7 bases agree with TRBD2. The trim removed 2 bases at V and 9 bases at J, leaving 10 bases unmatched. Germline-derived CDR1 and CDR2 are ENHRY and SYGVKD. The CDR3 covers 15 residues. CDR3 nucleotides: TGTGCCATCAGTGAGGAACCGGGGGGAGGTCGTGAGCAGTTCTTC. This sequence encodes CAISEEPGGGREQFF.

A remark on this clonotype: This may stem from a read error, because a much larger clone lies one nucleotide away. CDR3 DNA: TGTGCCACCGGGGCCCTGGACACAGGTACGCAGTATTTT. Its protein is CATGALDTGTQYF. The V gene is TRBV24-1, the J gene TRBJ2-3; perhaps TRBD1 as D (5 bases). The CDR3 runs 13 residues. Germline assignment: CDR1 KGHDR and CDR2 SFDVKD.

The V gene is TRBV19, the J gene TRBJ1-2; TRBD1 matches at 10 bases. Trimming removed 5 bases from V and 4 bases from J; junction bases left unmatched: 13. Germline V gene data show CDR1 as LNHDA and CDR2 as SQIVND (reference sequence). The CDR3 covers 17 residues. CDR3 in amino acids: CASSAGTGDFISYGYTF. CDR3 nucleotides: TGTGCCAGTAGTGCCGGGACAGGGGACTTCATTAGCTATGGCTACACCTTC. Full variable domain (rest looked up from reference TRBV19 and TRBJ1-2): DGGITQSPKYLFRKEGQNVTLSCEQNLNHDAMYWYRQDPGQGLRLIYYSQIVNDFQKGDIAEGYSVSREKKESFPLTVTSAQKNPTAFYLCASSAGTGDFISYGYTFGSGTRLTVV.

At least ten counts were recorded for this clonotype. A much larger clone lies a single base off, so this may be a read error. The chain combines TRBV20-1 with TRBJ2-5; 8 bases match TRBD2. This CDR3 region has 15 residues. With V trimmed by 3 bases and J by 11 bases, 17 bases remained unmatched. CDR1 is DFQATT and CDR2 is SNEGSKA in the germline V gene (reference sequence). CDR3 residues: CSARKFTSGYNEQYF. The CDR3 DNA follows: TGCAGTGCTAGGAAATTTACTAGCGGCTACAATGAGCAGTACTTC.

This clonotype was detected ten times or more. V usage is TRBV6-5 and J usage is TRBJ2-7; no clear D. V lost 0 bases to trimming and J lost 6 bases, with 12 bases between them. CDR1 and CDR2 (germline): MNHEY, SVGAGI. The CDR3 covers 14 residues. CDR3 protein: CASSYSSRVAEQYF. DNA of the CDR3: TGTGCCAGCAGTTACTCGAGTAGGGTAGCCGAGCAGTACTTC.

This clonotype was counted ten times or more. J is TRBJ1-2 and V is TRBV5-1; D is possibly TRBD1 (5 bases). This CDR3 is built from 15 residues. The V end lost 0 bases, the J end lost 4 bases, and 13 bases lay between the germline ends. Looked up from germline, CDR1 is SGHRS and CDR2 is YFSETQ. The CDR3 here is CASSLEPGTAYGYTF. The CDR3 nucleotides read TGCGCCAGCAGCTTGGAGCCCGGGACGGCCTATGGCTACACCTTC.

Points on this clonotype: A read error may explain this, as a much larger clone is one base away. The chain has TRBV7-2 and TRBJ2-7; no definite D call. Germline V gene data show CDR1 as SGHTA and CDR2 as FQGNSA. V lost 2 bases and J 0 bases, leaving 5 bases between the germline ends. The CDR3 consists of 13 residues. CDR3 nucleotide sequence: TGTGCCAGCAGCTTATCCCTCTCCTACGAGCAGTACTTC. It codes for CASSLSLSYEQYF.

Regarding this clonotype: Possible read error: a much larger clone is one base away. The rearrangement links TRBV15 to TRBJ2-3, with D perhaps TRBD1 (7 bases). The CDR3 is 12 amino acids. CDR1 and CDR2 from the germline V gene are LNHNV and YYDKDF (reference sequence). This chain's CDR3 is CAASGGGHTQYF. The CDR3 nucleotides are TGTGCCGCCAGCGGAGGGGGCCATACGCAGTATTTT.

V usage is TRBV7-8 and J usage is TRBJ1-2; TRBD1 is a possible D gene (6 bases). Per germline, CDR1 SGHVS and CDR2 FQNEAQ. Trimming removed 4 bases at V and 8 bases at J, with 20 bases between. The CDR3 is 15 residues long. The CDR3 DNA is TGTGCCAGCAGCTCCCCTGGACAGTTCCTGAAAGGCTACACCTTC. Translated: CASSSPGQFLKGYTF.

As for this clonotype: This may be a read error, as it is one base from a much larger clone. The rearrangement uses TRBV7-9 and TRBJ1-2, with no clear D. This CDR3 contains 17 residues. Germline V CDR1 and CDR2: SEHNR, FQNEAQ (reference sequence). The CDR3 loop reads CASSLITSPIPAYDYTF. The DNA of the CDR3 is TGTGCCAGCAGCTTGATAACATCCCCCATACCGGCCTATGACTACACCTTC.

The chain employs TRBV20-1 and TRBJ2-7; D ambiguous. Trimming shortened V by 4 bases and J by 3 bases, and 10 bases separated the two germline ends. Germline V gene sequence: CDR1 DFQATT, CDR2 SNEGSKA (reference sequence). CDR3 length: 12 residues. The CDR3 is CSAKGLYYEQYF. In nucleotides, the CDR3 is TGCAGTGCTAAGGGCCTATACTACGAGCAGTACTTC.

V and J are TRBV20-1 and TRBJ2-7, with D possibly called TRBD1 or TRBD2 (5 bases each). V lost 3 bases and J lost 0, with 18 bases in between. CDR3 length: 16 residues. The V gene's germline CDR1 is DFQATT and CDR2 SNEGSKA (reference sequence). CDR3 protein: CSASPSSGAVSYEQYF. In nucleotides, the CDR3 is TGCAGTGCTAGCCCTTCCTCCGGGGCGGTCTCCTACGAGCAGTACTTC.

V and J are TRBV20-1 and TRBJ2-3; D is uncertain. Germline V CDR1 and CDR2: DFQATT, SNEGSKA (reference sequence). V lost 1 base and J 2 bases, leaving 10 bases between the germline ends. This CDR3 comprises 14 residues. CDR3 DNA sequence: TGCAGTGCTAGAGTTGGTGGGCCCACAGATACGCAGTATTTT. The encoded protein is CSARVGGPTDTQYF.

This chain connects TRBV2 to TRBJ2-5, with TRBD2 identical over 13 bases. Losses at the gene ends were 6 bases for V and 11 bases for J; bases not matched to a gene: 15. Germline CDR1 reads SNHLY; CDR2 reads FYNNEI. The CDR3 extends over 16 amino acids. CDR3 sequence: CASRAGLAGTSGEQYF. CDR3 in DNA: TGTGCCAGCAGGGCGGGACTAGCGGGGACCTCCGGTGAGCAGTACTTC.

This chain uses TRBV6-5 with TRBJ1-6; no definite D call. Germline CDR1 is MNHEY and CDR2 is SVGAGI. The CDR3 loop spans 14 amino acids. V dropped 2 bases and J dropped 6 bases, with 8 bases sitting between them. Written as DNA, the CDR3 is TGTGCCAGCAGTTACCTAGCCCTTAATTCACCCCTCCACTTT. Protein sequence: CASSYLALNSPLHF.

This clonotype has only a few counts. The chain carries TRBV7-3 and TRBJ2-5, with TRBD2 identical over 9 bases. Per germline, CDR1 SGHTA and CDR2 FQGTGA. The CDR3 runs 15 residues. With V trimmed by 2 bases and J by 11 bases, 12 bases remained unmatched. The chain's CDR3 is CASSLGTSPFREQYF. CDR3 nucleotide sequence: TGTGCCAGCAGCTTAGGGACTAGCCCTTTCCGAGAGCAGTACTTC.

This clonotype was recorded at least ten times. This chain joins TRBV6-6 and TRBJ2-5; 8 bases align to TRBD2. V lost 6 bases and J lost 4; bases outside the gene matches: 7. Germline V gene lookup returns CDR1 MNHNY and CDR2 SVGAGI (reference sequence). The CDR3 extends over 14 amino acids. DNA for the CDR3: TGTGCCAGCAGCCCGGGGGGGATCGGAGAGACCCAGTACTTC. This gives the protein CASSPGGIGETQYF.

This chain connects TRBV14 to TRBJ2-5, with D perhaps TRBD2 (6 bases). TRBJ2-7 explains the end of the DNA better; the J call may be wrong. Germline CDR1 is SGHDN and CDR2 is FVKESK. The CDR3 contains 14 residues. CDR3 in amino acids: CASSQGWRGYEQYF. DNA of the CDR3: TGTGCCAGCAGCCAAGGTTGGCGGGGCTACGAGCAGTACTTC.

This clonotype was recorded a few times. This rearrangement joins TRBV24-1 to TRBJ2-1, with 10 bases fitting TRBD1. This CDR3 has 16 amino acids. Losses at the gene ends were 4 bases for V and 4 bases for J; bases not matched to a gene: 6. Germline assignment: CDR1 KGHDR and CDR2 SFDVKD. For the CDR3, the DNA is TGTGCCACCAGTGACGCCGGGACAGGGGCTTACAATGAGCAGTTCTTC. Translation gives CATSDAGTGAYNEQFF.

This clonotype was recorded many times. The V gene is TRBV20-1, the J gene TRBJ2-5; 11 nucleotides align to TRBD2. CDR1 and CDR2 from the germline V gene are DFQATT and SNEGSKA (reference sequence). V was pared by 5 bases and J by 2 bases, with 4 bases of the junction left unmatched. The CDR3 spans 14 residues. The CDR3 region has the DNA TGCAGTGCTTATCTAGCGGGGGGACAAGAGACCCAGTACTTC. Translation gives CSAYLAGGQETQYF.